This TCR beta chain comes out of a study of blood T cell repertoires in COVID-19 (dated by TCRdb to about 2020). As for the study more broadly: Samples from collaborators originated in the United States, Italy and Spain and spanned both the acute and convalescent phases of COVID-19. The repertoires were released in a freely available public database intended as a resource for research on the immune response to SARS-CoV-2. Where available, HLA class I and class II types were taken from metadata supplied by the sample provider and were not determined by assay-based typing. Deeply sampled blood TCRbeta repertoires from subjects exposed to, actively infected with, or recovered from COVID-19 were included in the dataset. Nearly every sample came with metadata listing a de-identified subject ID, COVID-19 status, age in years and sex. Samples came from the ongoing ImmuneRACE study (first 160 participants) plus 1,254 subjects from 6 global collaborators. The prospective study material was composed of cDNA or gDNA derived from T cells, B-cell-depleted T cells, or PBMCs.

TCRbeta CDR3 regions were amplified from genomic DNA using the immunoSEQ Assay, a bias-controlled multiplex PCR. The source study handled its data this way. The number of nucleated cells in each sample was estimated by amplification of reference gene primers within the assay. Sequence reads were collapsed and filtered to measure the absolute abundance of every unique TCRbeta CDR3 rearrangement. For each sample, productive Simpson clonality was calculated as the square root of Simpson's diversity index over productive rearrangements. The clones in this table, taken by TCRdb from immuneACCESS, are in-frame only. Not every clone is retained; where verified, under half of the shortfall comes from an unresolved V gene, and the cause of the rest is unknown. The DNA was the basis for D and trimming; V, J and clone size are from that table. Present in this sample are about 180,000 clones, more than 75% of which were seen just once. 15% to 20% of the sample is in the top ten clones.

CDR1 SEHNR and CDR2 FQNEAQ are derived from the germline V gene (reference sequence). Counted from cysteine to phenylalanine, this CDR3 has 12 amino acids. Only the CDR3 DNA is retained, 36 bases long and in frame from the first base. V is cut back by 8 bases and J by 6 bases, with 2 bases in the junction unmatched. Study-wide findings and limitations: How much clinical and demographic metadata was included differed by source and by participant, and the metadata was provided uncurated.

In Seattle, one collaborating source enrolled patients while the infection was active and tracked those patients longitudinally over the course of disease. Whole blood was collected in K2EDTA tubes by collaborating institutions according to the institutions' own protocols. For TCRbeta analysis, collaborators shipped samples as frozen whole blood, isolated PBMCs, or DNA extracted from either of those sample types. On this clone itself: The clone's antigen remains unknown. The input lacks base qualities; no much larger clone sits a single base away.

The clonotype comes from a person aged 65 to 85 with COVID-19, enrolled during active disease. The source material was peripheral blood. Rearrangement joined TRBV7-9 to TRBJ2-7; 12 middle bases align to TRBD2. The CDR3 here reads CASEGLAGEQYF. At the DNA level, the sequence is TGTGCCAGCGAGGGACTAGCGGGCGAGCAGTACTTC.